This T cell receptor beta chain emerged from a study of blood T cell repertoires in COVID-19. About the study: The analysed material was cDNA or gDNA that came from T cells, B-cell-depleted T cells, or PBMCs.

Profiling relied on immunoSEQ multiplex PCR, and the TCRdb table lists in-frame clones only, not all of them. The profile shows roughly 190,000 clones, roughly 80% of them singletons. CDR1 and CDR2 from the germline V gene are MRHNA and SNTAGT. Trimming removed 4 bases from V and 3 bases from J; junction bases left unmatched: 9. There are 17 residues in the CDR3. Specimen: peripheral blood. This sequence originates from a man aged 55 to 70 with acute or convalescent COVID-19. J is TRBJ2-1 and V is TRBV6-4, with 10 bases that match TRBD1. The CDR3 DNA reads TGTGCCAGCAGTGCCGGGGAGGGGACAGGGGTCTACAATGAGCAGTTCTTC. Amino acid sequence: CASSAGEGTGVYNEQFF.